Following are 5 T cell receptor beta chains from one sample sequenced in a study of CD8+CD57+ T cells in acquired aplastic anemia (dated by TCRdb to the late 2010s). Sequencing was carried out with an Illumina HiSeq 2000. Genomic DNA served as template for TCR beta VDJ combination and CDR3 sequence profiling. Clones were called with MiXCR by TCRdb after fastp trimmed the public reads at Q25, and only in-frame beta chains were retained. Records with the same CDR3 protein are collapsed into one entry carrying the most frequent genes and DNA. The sample table contains approximately 45,000 distinct CDR3 sequences; only one count was recorded for approximately 78% of them. Approximately 34% of the sample lies in the top ten. Sequencing was done on a sample of sorted CD4+, CD8+, or CD8+CD57+ T cells (not recorded which) from PBMCs. The receptor set was obtained from a human donor in good health, serving as a control.

This chain uses TRBV24-1 with TRBJ2-5; 9 positions match TRBD2. Unmatched junction bases numbered 7, after V lost 4 bases and J lost 5 bases. Germline V lookup: CDR1 KGHDR, CDR2 SFDVKD. This CDR3 contains 15 residues. The CDR3 reads CATSEAGTSWETQYF. CDR3 DNA: TGTGCCACCAGTGAGGCCGGGACTAGCTGGGAGACCCAGTACTTC.

This clonotype was counted a few times. The V gene is TRBV15, the J gene TRBJ1-6; D ambiguous. This CDR3 contains 12 residues. CDR1 and CDR2 (germline): LNHNV, YYDKDF (reference sequence). The ends were cut back, 2 bases at V and 7 bases at J, with 3 bases in the middle. The CDR3 sequence is CATSRYNSPLHF. DNA of the CDR3: TGTGCCACCAGCAGATACAATTCACCCCTCCACTTT.

The chain combines TRBV5-6 with TRBJ2-1, with D possibly matching TRBD2 (6 bases). This CDR3 has 14 amino acids. Trimming pared 0 bases from V and 2 bases from J, leaving 6 bases between. CDR1 and CDR2 (germline): SGHDT, YYEEEE. This CDR3 reads CASSLGGAYNEQFF. The CDR3 DNA reads TGTGCCAGCAGCTTGGGGGGGGCCTACAATGAGCAGTTCTTC.

J is TRBJ2-7 and V is TRBV6-1; TRBD1 aligns across 10 bases. V was clipped by 7 bases and J by 2 bases; unmatched bases: 11. The CDR3 is 16 amino acids. Germline CDR1 reads MNHNS; CDR2 reads SASEGT. The CDR3 is CASIIDRGHRTYEQYF. The CDR3, as DNA: TGTGCCAGCATCATCGACAGGGGGCATCGCACCTACGAGCAGTACTTC.

This clonotype appeared a few times. V usage is TRBV2 and J usage is TRBJ2-3; D assignment may be TRBD1 or TRBD2 (5 bases each). The ends were cut back, 8 bases at V and 0 bases at J, with 15 bases in the middle. Germline assignment: CDR1 SNHLY and CDR2 FYNNEI. The CDR3 totals 15 residues. The CDR3, as DNA: TGTGCCAGCGAGACCGGGACGGCAAGCACAGATACGCAGTATTTT. Its translation: CASETGTASTDTQYF.